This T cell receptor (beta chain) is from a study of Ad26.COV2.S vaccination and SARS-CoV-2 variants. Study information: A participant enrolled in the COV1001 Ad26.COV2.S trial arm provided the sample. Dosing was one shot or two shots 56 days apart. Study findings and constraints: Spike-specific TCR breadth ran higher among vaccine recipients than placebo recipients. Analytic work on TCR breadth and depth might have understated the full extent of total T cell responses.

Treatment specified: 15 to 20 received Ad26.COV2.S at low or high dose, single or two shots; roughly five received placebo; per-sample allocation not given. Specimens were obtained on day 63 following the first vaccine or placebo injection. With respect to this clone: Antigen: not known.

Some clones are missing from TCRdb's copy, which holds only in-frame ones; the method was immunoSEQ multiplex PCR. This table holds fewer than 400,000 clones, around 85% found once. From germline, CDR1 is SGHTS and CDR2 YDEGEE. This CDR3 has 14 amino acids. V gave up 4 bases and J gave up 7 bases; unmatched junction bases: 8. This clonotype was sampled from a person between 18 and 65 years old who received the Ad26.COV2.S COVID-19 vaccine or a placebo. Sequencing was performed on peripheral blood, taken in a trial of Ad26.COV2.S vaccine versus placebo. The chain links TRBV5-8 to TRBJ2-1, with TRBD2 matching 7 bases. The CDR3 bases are TGTGCCAGCAGCCGTGGACTAGTTATGAATGAGCAGTTCTTC. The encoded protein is CASSRGLVMNEQFF.